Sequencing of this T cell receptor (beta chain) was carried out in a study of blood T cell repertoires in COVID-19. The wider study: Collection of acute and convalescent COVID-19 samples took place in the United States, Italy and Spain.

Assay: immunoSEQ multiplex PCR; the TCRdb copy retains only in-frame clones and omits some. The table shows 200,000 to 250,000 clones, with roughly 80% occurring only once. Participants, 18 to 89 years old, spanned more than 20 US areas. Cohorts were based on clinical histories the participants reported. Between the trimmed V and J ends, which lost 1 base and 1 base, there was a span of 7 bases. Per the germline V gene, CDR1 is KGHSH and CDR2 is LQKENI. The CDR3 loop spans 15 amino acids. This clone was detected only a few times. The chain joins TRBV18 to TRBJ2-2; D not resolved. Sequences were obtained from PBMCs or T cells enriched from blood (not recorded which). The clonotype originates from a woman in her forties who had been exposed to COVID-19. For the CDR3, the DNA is TGTGCCAGCTCACCACGGGCAGTGAACACCGGGGAGCTGTTTTTT. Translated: CASSPRAVNTGELFF.